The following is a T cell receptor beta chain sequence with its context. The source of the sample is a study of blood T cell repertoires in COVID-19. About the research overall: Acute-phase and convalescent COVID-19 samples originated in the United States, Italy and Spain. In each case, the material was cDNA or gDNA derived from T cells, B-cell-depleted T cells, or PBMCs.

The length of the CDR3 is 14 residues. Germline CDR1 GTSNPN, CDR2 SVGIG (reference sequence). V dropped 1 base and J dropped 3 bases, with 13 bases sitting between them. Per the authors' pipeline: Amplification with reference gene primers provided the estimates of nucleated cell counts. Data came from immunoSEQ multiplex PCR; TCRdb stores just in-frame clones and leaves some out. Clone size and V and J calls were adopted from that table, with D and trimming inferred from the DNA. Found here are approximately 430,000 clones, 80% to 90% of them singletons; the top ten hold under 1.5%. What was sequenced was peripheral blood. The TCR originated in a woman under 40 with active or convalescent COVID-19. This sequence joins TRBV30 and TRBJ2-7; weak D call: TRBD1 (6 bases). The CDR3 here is CAWSARDTLYEQYF. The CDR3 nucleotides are TGTGCCTGGAGTGCCCGGGACACGCTCTACGAGCAGTACTTC.